These T cell receptor beta chains were read from a single sample in a study of blood T cell repertoires in COVID-19. This table comes from immunoSEQ multiplex PCR, and its TCRdb copy is limited to in-frame clones, with some not included. The sample lists 100,000 or so clones; about nine tenths were seen once. The source material was peripheral blood. These receptors were collected from a man between 60 and 70 years old with acute or convalescent COVID-19. CDR3s leave out the opening cysteine and the closing phenylalanine or tryptophan. Fields, in order: V gene, J gene, CDR3 protein.

TRBV20-1	TRBJ2-4	SASLAGGPGGNIQY
TRBV15	TRBJ2-2	ATSRDSVPGTGELF
TRBV28	TRBJ2-5	ASSLWATGETQY
TRBV7-2	TRBJ2-5	ASSGSGRTETQY
TRBV27	TRBJ2-2	ASSVRTSGKRGRDTGELF
TRBV19	TRBJ2-1	ASSSTGTSGNYNEQF
TRBV12-3/TRBV12-4	TRBJ1-1	ASSPALRTEAF
TRBV3-1/TRBV3-2	TRBJ2-5	ASSQIAGAPETQY
TRBV10-3	TRBJ2-5	AISESSPPAGTQY
TRBV27	TRBJ2-2	ASSFFAGELF
TRBV6-2/TRBV6-3	TRBJ2-3	ASSYLAGGTDTQY
TRBV5-4	TRBJ1-2	ASSFDRNYGYT
TRBV21-1	TRBJ2-2	ASSKGRPNTGELF
TRBV5-1	TRBJ2-1	ASSQLFDEQF
TRBV5-1	TRBJ1-1	ASSFTGGFGTEAF
TRBV7-9	TRBJ2-4	ASSILEGTKNIQY
TRBV4-1	TRBJ1-2	ASSPGGVAAGGYGYT
TRBV18	TRBJ1-6	ASSPGTGDNSPLH
TRBV12-3/TRBV12-4	TRBJ2-2	ATGPGIPGELF
TRBV19	TRBJ1-5	ASSTGQGQPQH
TRBV27	TRBJ2-2	ASSISSNTGELF
TRBV2	TRBJ1-2	ASKWTGEGYGYT
TRBV3-1/TRBV3-2	TRBJ1-2	ASSQALQLAKGYT
TRBV18	TRBJ1-5	ASSPPTGDIKPQH
TRBV6-5	TRBJ2-5	ASKRGGTSETQY
TRBV28	TRBJ1-2	ATEVRGNYGYT
TRBV28	TRBJ2-4	ASSIPGAKNIQY
TRBV29-1	TRBJ2-1	SVGGTSGYNEQF
TRBV4-1	TRBJ1-4	ASSQVERNEKLF
TRBV2	TRBJ1-1	ASSYSGTGRNTEAF
TRBV7-9	TRBJ2-5	ASSFGGETQY
TRBV3-1/TRBV3-2	TRBJ2-3	ASSQGTVSTDTQY
TRBV5-1	TRBJ1-1	ASSRGQSNTEAF
TRBV11-3	TRBJ2-1	ASSSELAGGLLGYNEQF
TRBV19	TRBJ1-2	ASSPRQGRYGYT
TRBV18	TRBJ1-1	ASSRDRTRSNTEAF
TRBV19	TRBJ1-1	ASSMSTGDNTEAF
TRBV6-2/TRBV6-3	TRBJ1-2	ASSYSGGGNRYGYT
TRBV27	TRBJ1-5	ASSPDRDSNQPQH
TRBV7-9	TRBJ1-6	ASSSDSYNSPLH
TRBV9	TRBJ2-2	ASSVGQGNTGELF
TRBV5-5	TRBJ1-4	ASSLPGTGGVGNEKLF
TRBV2	TRBJ1-5	ASSEVRTGGDQPQH
TRBV5-1	TRBJ1-5	ASSLVGEGNQPQH
TRBV7-6	TRBJ1-1	ASSPHAGGGAGYTSEAF